One and the same sample provided the 27 T cell receptor beta chains below, sequenced in a study of cytomegalovirus exposure and HLA in healthy donors. The PCR contained 60 Vbeta and 13 Jbeta primers. Produced via immunoSEQ multiplex PCR; TCRdb's table is partial and in-frame only. Of 95,000 to 100,000 clones in the sample, approximately 80% are singletons; the top ten hold about 3.5%. The material sequenced was PBMCs. Receptors originate from a man aged 35-49 years in good health and CMV-seronegative.

This clone was observed a handful of times. The V gene is TRBV7-8, the J gene TRBJ1-1, with D unresolved. CDR3 length: 12 residues. CDR1 is SGHVS and CDR2 is FQNEAQ in the germline V gene. Trimming took 9 bases from V and 2 from J, leaving 10 bases between them. In DNA form, the CDR3 reads TGTGCCAGTGGCGGACTAAACACTGAAGCTTTCTTT. Protein: CASGGLNTEAFF. The full variable domain, its missing parts supplied by reference TRBV7-8 and TRBJ1-1, is GAGVSQSPRYKVAKRGQDVALRCDPISGHVSLFWYQQALGQGPEFLTYFQNEAQLDKSGLPSDRFFAERPEGSVSTLKIQRTQQEDSAVYLCASGGLNTEAFFGQGTRLTVV.

V and J are TRBV30 and TRBJ1-1; 8 nucleotides line up with TRBD1. This CDR3 contains 14 residues. Trimming removed 4 bases from V and 2 bases from J; junction bases left unmatched: 6. Germline V gene lookup returns CDR1 GTSNPN and CDR2 SVGIG (reference sequence). CDR3 sequence (DNA): TGTGCCTGGAACCACGGACAGGGCAACACTGAAGCTTTCTTT. This codes for CAWNHGQGNTEAFF.

The chain links TRBV28 to TRBJ1-2; 8 bases are shared with TRBD1. The CDR3 totals 17 residues. CDR1 MDHEN and CDR2 SYDVKM come from the germline V gene. The junction had 15 bases not matched to a gene; V was cut back by 2 bases and J by 7 bases. The CDR3 region is CASSLPNTFQGAFGYTF. The CDR3 DNA sequence: TGTGCCAGCAGTTTACCAAACACCTTTCAGGGGGCCTTTGGCTACACCTTC.

The chain carries TRBV30 and TRBJ1-2; D gene uncertain. With 5 bases removed from V and 4 bases from J, the gap between germline ends came to 17 bases. The CDR3 contains 14 residues. Germline CDR1 and CDR2: GTSNPN and SVGIG (reference sequence). The CDR3 reads CAWGVTGLGYGYTF. The DNA of the CDR3 is TGTGCCTGGGGCGTAACGGGGTTAGGCTATGGCTACACCTTC. The variable domain in full, completed from reference TRBV30 and TRBJ1-2, reads SQTIHQWPATLVQPVGSPLSLECTVEGTSNPNLYWYRQAAGRGLQLLFYSVGIGQISSEVPQNLSASRPQDRQFILSSKKLLLSDSGFYLCAWGVTGLGYGYTFGSGTRLTVV.

The chain has TRBV29-1 and TRBJ2-6; weak D call: TRBD1 (5 bases). Germline V gene sequence: CDR1 SQVTM, CDR2 ANQGSEA. Between the trimmed V and J ends, which lost 6 bases and 4 bases, there was a span of 7 bases. This CDR3 has 12 residues. The CDR3 is CSVAGGANVLTF. In DNA, the CDR3 is TGCAGCGTAGCAGGGGGGGCCAACGTCCTGACTTTC.

The sample holds a few counts of this clone. The chain couples TRBV30 to TRBJ2-1; 9 bases match TRBD1. Germline CDR1 reads GTSNPN; CDR2 reads SVGIG (reference sequence). The CDR3 is 15 amino acids. Trimming removed 0 bases from V and 5 bases from J; junction bases left unmatched: 5. CDR3 loop: CAWSVWTGADNEQFF. DNA for the CDR3: TGTGCCTGGAGTGTTTGGACAGGGGCAGACAATGAGCAGTTCTTC.

This rearrangement joins TRBV5-5 to TRBJ2-3; 14 bases line up with TRBD2. The CDR3 sequence is 14 residues long. The ends lost 4 bases at V and 14 bases at J; junction bases unmatched: 9. CDR1 is SGHKS and CDR2 is YYEKEE in the germline V gene (reference sequence). The CDR3 DNA reads as TGTGCCAGCAGCCAGACTAGCGGGAGGGCAATCACGTATTTT. Its translation is CASSQTSGRAITYF.

This clone appeared a few times. The chain combines TRBV5-1 with TRBJ2-3; D might be TRBD1 (5 bases). This CDR3 contains 15 residues. V was shortened by 3 bases and J by 0 bases, with 11 bases between the two germline ends. The germline V gene encodes CDR1 SGHRS and CDR2 YFSETQ. This chain's CDR3 is CASSSAGSSTDTQYF. The CDR3 coding sequence is TGCGCCAGCAGCTCCGCAGGGTCTAGCACAGATACGCAGTATTTT.

The chain recombines TRBV28 with TRBJ2-7; TRBD1 matches at 7 bases. V lost 7 bases, J lost 0 bases, and 9 bases stayed unmatched. This CDR3 is 15 amino acids long. Germline V gene data show CDR1 as MDHEN and CDR2 as SYDVKM. The CDR3 spells CASKGGGQVSYEQYF. The CDR3 DNA follows: TGTGCCAGCAAGGGCGGAGGACAGGTCTCCTACGAGCAGTACTTC.

The rearrangement joins TRBV14 to TRBJ2-1; maybe TRBD2 (6 bases). Germline V CDR1 and CDR2: SGHDN, FVKESK. The ends were cut back, 4 bases at V and 1 base at J, with 14 bases in the middle. The CDR3 runs to 16 residues. The CDR3, as DNA: TGTGCCAGCAGCCTGGGGACTCGCCTTTCCTACAATGAGCAGTTCTTC. Its translation is CASSLGTRLSYNEQFF. Looking up the rest from reference TRBV14 and TRBJ2-1 gives the full variable domain: EAGVTQFPSHSVIEKGQTVTLRCDPISGHDNLYWYRRVMGKEIKFLLHFVKESKQDESGMPNNRFLAERTGGTYSTLKVQPAELEDSGVYFCASSLGTRLSYNEQFFGPGTRLTVL.

The rearrangement joins TRBV12-5 to TRBJ1-1; tentatively, D is TRBD1 (5 bases). This CDR3 is built from 13 residues. In germline, CDR1 is LGHNT, CDR2 FRNRAP. V shed 7 bases and J shed 1 base, with 10 bases lying between them. The CDR3 sequence: CASAGQGNTEAFF. In nucleotides, the CDR3 is TGTGCTAGTGCAGGTCAGGGGAACACTGAAGCTTTCTTT.

The CDR3 DNA follows: TGTGCCAGCAAATCTGGGGGGGATGTGACCCAGTACTTC. Translated: CASKSGGDVTQYF. The chain has TRBV7-6 and TRBJ2-5, with 7 bases aligning to TRBD2. Germline loops: CDR1 SGHVS, CDR2 FNYEAQ. V shed 7 bases, J shed 7 bases, and the junction held 9 bases outside the gene matches. The CDR3 runs 13 residues.

J is TRBJ2-1 and V is TRBV7-3; D unclear. The CDR3 has 13 residues. From germline, CDR1 is SGHTA and CDR2 FQGTGA. Deletions cut 4 bases from V and 9 bases from J, with 13 bases between. DNA for the CDR3: TGTGCCAGCAGCTCAGGCTCGTATAGTGAGCAGTTCTTC. Translated, it gives CASSSGSYSEQFF.

The rearrangement uses TRBV30 and TRBJ1-6, with 10 nucleotides matching TRBD1. V lost 6 bases to trimming and J lost 8 bases; unmatched junction nucleotides: 13. Germline V CDR1 and CDR2: GTSNPN, SVGIG (reference sequence). This CDR3 comprises 16 residues. In DNA, the CDR3 is TGTGCCTGCCCCCGGACAGGGGGAGGCACCGATTCACCCCTCCACTTT. It yields the protein CACPRTGGGTDSPLHF.

Points on this clone: The same CDR3 is also encoded by other DNA sequences in this sample. The CDR3 bases are TGTGCCAGCTCACCGGGACAGGAGAACACCGGGGAGCTGTTTTTT. Translated, it gives CASSPGQENTGELFF. The genes are TRBV18 and TRBJ2-2; 8 bases are a match to TRBD1. Germline V CDR1 and CDR2: KGHSH, LQKENI. The CDR3 length is 15 residues. The ends lost 3 bases at V and 1 base at J; junction bases unmatched: 1.

This chain joins TRBV29-1 and TRBJ1-2, with 8 bases identical to TRBD1. The V gene's germline CDR1 is SQVTM and CDR2 ANQGSEA. This CDR3 contains 13 residues. V was pared by 3 bases and J by 6 bases, with 6 bases of the junction left unmatched. The CDR3 loop is CSVDLQGVDGYTF. In DNA, the CDR3 is TGCAGCGTTGATCTACAGGGGGTCGATGGCTACACCTTC.

CDR3 in DNA: TGTGCCAGCAGCCCTCGAACAGGTGGGGCCAACGTCCTGACTTTC. This gives the protein CASSPRTGGANVLTF. The rearrangement joins TRBV9 to TRBJ2-6; weak D call: TRBD1 (5 bases). This CDR3 is built from 15 residues. V shed 4 bases and J shed 3 bases, with 11 bases lying between them. CDR1 is SGDLS, CDR2 YYNGEE, per germline. Using reference TRBV9 and TRBJ2-6 for the parts outside the CDR3, the full variable domain is DSGVTQTPKHLITATGQRVTLRCSPRSGDLSVYWYQQSLDQGLQFLIQYYNGEERAKGNILERFSAQQFPDLHSELNLSSLELGDSALYFCASSPRTGGANVLTFGAGSRLTVL.

V and J are TRBV28 and TRBJ1-2; D gene ambiguous. Germline V gene sequence: CDR1 MDHEN, CDR2 SYDVKM. The length of the CDR3 is 15 residues. Trimming left V 6 bases short and J 4 bases short, with 18 bases between. The CDR3 DNA follows: TGTGCCAGCAGCCACGAAAACCCCTCAGTCTATGGCTACACCTTC. As protein: CASSHENPSVYGYTF.

CDR3: CSAGGGGYEQYF. CDR3 in DNA: TGCAGCGCAGGAGGGGGGGGGTACGAGCAGTACTTC. This chain links TRBV29-1 with TRBJ2-7; possible D gene TRBD2, 7 bases. Trimming shortened V by 7 bases and J by 4 bases, and 14 bases separated the two germline ends. The CDR3 is made up of 12 amino acids. In germline, CDR1 is SQVTM, CDR2 ANQGSEA.

V and J are TRBV6-6 and TRBJ1-2, with D possibly TRBD1 on 5 matching bases. The CDR3 sequence is 15 residues long. V lost 2 bases, J lost 2 bases, and 12 bases lay in between. CDR1 is MNHNY, CDR2 SVGAGI, per germline (reference sequence). The CDR3 DNA is TGTGCCAGCAGTTACCCCAGGGAAGCAAACTATGGCTACACCTTC. It specifies CASSYPREANYGYTF.

This chain uses TRBV6-1 with TRBJ2-3; D possibly corresponds to TRBD2 (7 bases). Germline V gene data show CDR1 as MNHNS and CDR2 as SASEGT. The CDR3 contains 15 residues. Trimming removed 11 bases from V and 2 bases from J, with 20 bases in between. CDR3 sequence (DNA): TGTGCCCTGGGGGGGACGCGGGGGCTCACAGATACGCAGTATTTT. Its protein is CALGGTRGLTDTQYF.

The rearrangement joins TRBV28 to TRBJ1-4; 7 nucleotides match TRBD1. V was clipped by 6 bases and J by 12 bases; unmatched bases: 7. Germline values: CDR1 MDHEN, CDR2 SYDVKM. The CDR3 spans 12 residues. The CDR3 sequence is CASRNDRDELFF. CDR3 nucleotide sequence: TGTGCCAGCAGGAACGACAGGGACGAACTGTTTTTT.

The chain recombines TRBV7-8 with TRBJ2-7; a possible D gene is TRBD2 (6 bases). The germline gives CDR1 SGHVS, CDR2 FQNEAQ. Trimming left V 4 bases short and J 6 bases short, with 13 bases between. There are 13 residues in the CDR3. In DNA form, the CDR3 reads TGTGCCAGCAGCTCCGGAGTGGGGGGCGAGCAGTACTTC. Residues: CASSSGVGGEQYF. The variable domain in full, completed from reference TRBV7-8 and TRBJ2-7, reads GAGVSQSPRYKVAKRGQDVALRCDPISGHVSLFWYQQALGQGPEFLTYFQNEAQLDKSGLPSDRFFAERPEGSVSTLKIQRTQQEDSAVYLCASSSGVGGEQYFGPGTRLTVT.

The rearrangement uses TRBV6-1 and TRBJ1-2, with D possibly being TRBD1 (5 bases). Trimming cost V 2 bases and J 4 bases, with 8 bases left between them. Germline CDR1 is MNHNS and CDR2 is SASEGT. The CDR3 sequence is 13 residues long. CDR3 loop: CASSERGGYGYTF. For the CDR3, the DNA is TGTGCCAGCAGTGAAAGGGGCGGCTATGGCTACACCTTC.

The CDR3 DNA reads TGTGCCAGCAGCCAAGATGACAGGGGGTACACTGAAGCTTTCTTT. Translation: CASSQDDRGYTEAFF. The chain has TRBV4-2 and TRBJ1-1; 9 bases map to TRBD1. Germline lookup yields CDR1 LGHNA and CDR2 YNFKEQ. This CDR3 contains 15 residues. J was trimmed by 3 bases and V by 0 bases; bases with no gene match: 2.

The J gene is TRBJ2-2, the V gene TRBV7-2; 7 bases agree with TRBD2. Germline CDR1 and CDR2: SGHTA and FQGNSA. J gave up 5 bases and V 4 bases, and 7 bases lay outside the gene matches. There are 15 residues in the CDR3. CDR3 DNA sequence: TGTGCCAGCAGCTCCCGGACTAGAAGTACCGGGGAGCTGTTTTTT. Its translation is CASSSRTRSTGELFF. Combining the CDR3 with reference TRBV7-2 and TRBJ2-2 gives the whole variable domain GAGVSQSPSNKVTEKGKDVELRCDPISGHTALYWYRQSLGQGLEFLIYFQGNSAPDKSGLPSDRFSAERTGGSVSTLTIQRTQQEDSAVYLCASSSRTRSTGELFFGEGSRLTVL.

This chain joins TRBV25-1 and TRBJ2-5; the match to TRBD1 covers 9 bases. The J call may not be correct, given that the DNA end is closer to TRBJ2-7. The CDR3 totals 15 residues. In germline, CDR1 is MGHDK, CDR2 SYGVNS. For the CDR3, the DNA is TGTGCCAGCAGTGGAGGGACAGGGAGTTCCTACGAGCAGTACTTC. Encoded protein: CASSGGTGSSYEQYF.